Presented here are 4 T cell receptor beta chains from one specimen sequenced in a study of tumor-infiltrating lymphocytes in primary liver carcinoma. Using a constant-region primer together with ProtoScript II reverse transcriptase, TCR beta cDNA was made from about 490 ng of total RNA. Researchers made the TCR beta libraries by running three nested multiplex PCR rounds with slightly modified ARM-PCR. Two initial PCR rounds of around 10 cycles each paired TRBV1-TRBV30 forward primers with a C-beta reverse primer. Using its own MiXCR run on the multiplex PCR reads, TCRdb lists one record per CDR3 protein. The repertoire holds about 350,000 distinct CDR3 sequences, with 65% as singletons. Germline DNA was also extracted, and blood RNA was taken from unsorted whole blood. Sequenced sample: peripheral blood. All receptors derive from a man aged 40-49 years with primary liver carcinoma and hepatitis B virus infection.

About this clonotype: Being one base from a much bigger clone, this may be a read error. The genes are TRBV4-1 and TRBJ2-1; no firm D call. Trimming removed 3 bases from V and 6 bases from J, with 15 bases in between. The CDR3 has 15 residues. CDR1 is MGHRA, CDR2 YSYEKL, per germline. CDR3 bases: TGCGCCAGCAGCCAGACTCTGGAAAAGACCAATGAGCAGTTCTTC. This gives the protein CASSQTLEKTNEQFF.

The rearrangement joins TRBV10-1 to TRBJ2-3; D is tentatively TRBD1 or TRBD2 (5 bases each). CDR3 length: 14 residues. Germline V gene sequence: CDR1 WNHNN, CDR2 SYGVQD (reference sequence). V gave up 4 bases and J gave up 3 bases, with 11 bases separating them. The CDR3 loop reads CASSGGRETDTQYF. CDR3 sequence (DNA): TGCGCCAGCAGTGGGGGCAGGGAGACAGATACGCAGTATTTT.

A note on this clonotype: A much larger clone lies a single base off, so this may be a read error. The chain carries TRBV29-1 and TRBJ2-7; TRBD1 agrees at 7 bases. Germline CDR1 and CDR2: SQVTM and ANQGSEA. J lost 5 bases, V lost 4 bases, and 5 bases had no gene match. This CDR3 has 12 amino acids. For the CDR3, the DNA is TGCAGCGTTGGACAGGGAATCAACGAGCAGTACTTC. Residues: CSVGQGINEQYF.

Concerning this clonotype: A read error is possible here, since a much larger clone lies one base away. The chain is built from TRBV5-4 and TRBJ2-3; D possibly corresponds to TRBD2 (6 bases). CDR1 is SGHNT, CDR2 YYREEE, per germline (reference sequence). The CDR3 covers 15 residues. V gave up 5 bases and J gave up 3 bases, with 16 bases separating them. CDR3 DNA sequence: TGTGCCAGCAGGCCGAGAGGGCGGGGTACAGATACGCAGTATTTT. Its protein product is CASRPRGRGTDTQYF. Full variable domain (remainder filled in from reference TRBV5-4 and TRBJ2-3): ETGVTQSPTHLIKTRGQQVTLRCSSQSGHNTVSWYQQALGQGPQFIFQYYREEENGRGNFPPRFSGLQFPNYSSELNVNALELDDSALYLCASRPRGRGTDTQYFGPGTRLTVL.